This record concerns one T cell receptor (beta chain) sequence. Trimming left V 3 bases short and J 5 bases short, with 20 bases between. Germline V gene data show CDR1 as MNHNS and CDR2 as SASEGT. This CDR3 region has 16 residues. Treatment meaning: randomized to nivolumab then ipilimumab (arm A) or the reverse (arm B). From thawed PBMCs, live CD3+CD8+ cells negative for CD19 and CD56 were sorted. The method was immunoSEQ multiplex PCR; TCRdb's version includes in-frame clones alone and lacks a portion of them. The data hold over 15,000 clones, with 65% to 85% observed a single time. The sample is drawn from a study of sequential checkpoint blockade in melanoma. Study context: Both treatment sequences were followed by maintenance nivolumab.

The starting material was CD8+ T cells sorted from blood (inferred from file names), obtained from a patient given nivolumab and ipilimumab in sequence. The V call is TRBV6-1, the J call TRBJ2-7, with a possible D match to TRBD1 (5 bases). This receptor was identified in a human donor with melanoma. The CDR3 coding sequence is TGTGCCAGCAGTGAGACAGCCTGGCAGGGTTACCACGAGCAGTACTTC. It yields the protein CASSETAWQGYHEQYF.